The 6 T cell receptor beta chains presented below share a single source sample, sequenced in a study of T cell repertoires in cytomegalovirus infection. Their antigens are not known. TCRdb called the reads again in MiXCR, with one record for every CDR3 protein. The sample lists 550,000 to 850,000 distinct CDR3 sequences, approximately 33% occurring once. Sequencing used cultured PBMCs, obtained from culture after CMV antigen stimulation. These TCRs come from a human donor in good health (CMV status not recorded). Some clones in this sample may be carry-over from other donors' samples.

V usage is TRBV6-2 or TRBV6-3 and J usage is TRBJ2-3, with D perhaps TRBD1 or TRBD2 (5 bases each). Germline-derived CDR1 and CDR2 are MNHEY and SVGEGT. The CDR3 is made up of 12 amino acids. V shed 4 bases and J shed 14 bases, with 16 bases lying between them. The CDR3 is CASSLPGPIPYF. CDR3 sequence (DNA): TGTGCCAGCAGTTTACCGGGACCAATTCCGTATTTT.

The rearrangement joins TRBV4-3 to TRBJ1-1; D perhaps matches TRBD1 (5 bases). This CDR3 is 16 amino acids long. V was trimmed by 1 base and J by 1 base, leaving 13 bases between them. Germline CDR1 reads LGHNA; CDR2 reads YSLEER. CDR3 amino acids: CASSQAVDTRNTEAFF. The CDR3 DNA sequence: TGCGCCAGCAGCCAAGCCGTGGACACAAGGAACACTGAAGCTTTCTTT.

The chain joins TRBV5-4 to TRBJ2-1, with D perhaps TRBD2 (5 bases). CDR1 and CDR2 from the germline V gene are SGHNT and YYREEE (reference sequence). V was pared by 5 bases and J by 0 bases, with 12 bases between. The CDR3 is made up of 15 amino acids. The CDR3, as DNA: TGTGCCAGCAGAGCCCCGGGGAGCTCCTACAATGAGCAGTTCTTC. Protein sequence: CASRAPGSSYNEQFF.

The chain joins TRBV4-2 to TRBJ2-1, with D uncertain. The germline V gene encodes CDR1 LGHNA and CDR2 YNFKEQ. V lost 4 bases and J lost 6, with 10 bases in between. CDR3 length equals 13 residues. In DNA form, the CDR3 reads TGTGCCAGCAGCCGGAGTAGCTTCAATGAGCAGTTCTTC. It encodes CASSRSSFNEQFF.

This chain uses TRBV12-3 or TRBV12-4 with TRBJ2-7; the D call may be TRBD1 or TRBD2 (5 bases each). Trimming took off 5 bases at V and 5 bases at J, with 13 bases between the two ends. CDR3 length: 13 amino acids. CDR3 DNA sequence: TGTGCCAGCAGTCGCAGGGAGTGGAACGAGCAGTACTTC. As protein: CASSRREWNEQYF.

This clonotype was detected only a few times. The chain links TRBV20-1 to TRBJ1-3, with D possibly matching TRBD1 (6 bases). The ends were cut back, 1 base at V and 3 bases at J, with 10 bases in the middle. This CDR3 is 14 amino acids long. From germline, CDR1 is DFQATT and CDR2 SNEGSKA (reference sequence). The CDR3 bases are TGCAGTGCTAGAGCGGGGGCTGATGGAAACACCATATATTTT. Amino acids: CSARAGADGNTIYF.